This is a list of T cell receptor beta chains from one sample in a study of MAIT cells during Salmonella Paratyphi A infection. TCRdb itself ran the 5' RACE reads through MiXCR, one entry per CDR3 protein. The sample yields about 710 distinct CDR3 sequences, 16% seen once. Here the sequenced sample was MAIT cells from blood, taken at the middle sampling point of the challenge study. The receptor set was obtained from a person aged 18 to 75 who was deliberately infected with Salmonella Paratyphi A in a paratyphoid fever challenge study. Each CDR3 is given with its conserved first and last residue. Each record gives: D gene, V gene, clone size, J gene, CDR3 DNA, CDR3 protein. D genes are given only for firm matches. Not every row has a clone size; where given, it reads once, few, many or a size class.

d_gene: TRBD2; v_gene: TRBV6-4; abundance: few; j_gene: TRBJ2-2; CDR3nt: TGTGCCAGCAGTAGCGGGGGCGACACCGGGGAGCTGTTTTTT; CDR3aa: CASSSGGDTGELFF
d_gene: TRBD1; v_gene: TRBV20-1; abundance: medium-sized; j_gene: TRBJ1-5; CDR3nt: TGCAGTGCTACACTGGGACAGGGTGACAGTCAGCCCCAGCATTTT; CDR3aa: CSATLGQGDSQPQHF
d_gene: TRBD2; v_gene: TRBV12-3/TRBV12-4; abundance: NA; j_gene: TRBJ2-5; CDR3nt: TGTGCCAGCAGTTTAATCGACGGGGGGACTGACAAAGAGACCCAGTACTTC; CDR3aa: CASSLIDGGTDKETQYF
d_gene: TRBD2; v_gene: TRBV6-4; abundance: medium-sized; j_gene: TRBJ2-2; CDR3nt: TGTGCCAGCAGTGAGGGACTAGACACCGGGGAGCTGTTTTTT; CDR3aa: CASSEGLDTGELFF
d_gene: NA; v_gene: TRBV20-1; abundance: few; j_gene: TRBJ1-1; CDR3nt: TGCAGTGCTAAAACTGACAGCTTCACTGAAGCTTTCTTT; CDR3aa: CSAKTDSFTEAFF
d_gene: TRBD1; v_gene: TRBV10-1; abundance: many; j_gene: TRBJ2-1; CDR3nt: TGCGCCAGCAGTTCCGGGACAGGGGATTACAATGAGCAGTTCTTC; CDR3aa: CASSSGTGDYNEQFF
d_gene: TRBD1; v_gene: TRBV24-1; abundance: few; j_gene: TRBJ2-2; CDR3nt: TGTGCCACCAGTGGGGACAGGGACACCGGGGAGCTGTTTTTT; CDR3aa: CATSGDRDTGELFF
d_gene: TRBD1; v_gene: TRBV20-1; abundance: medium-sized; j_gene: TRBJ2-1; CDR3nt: TGCAGTGCTAGAGGGGACAGGGAAACCAATGAGCAGTTCTTC; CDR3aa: CSARGDRETNEQFF
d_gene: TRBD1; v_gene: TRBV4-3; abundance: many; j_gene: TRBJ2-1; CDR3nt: TGCGCCAGCAGCCAAGATCCCGGGACAGGGGCCAATGAGCAGTTCTTC; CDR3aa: CASSQDPGTGANEQFF
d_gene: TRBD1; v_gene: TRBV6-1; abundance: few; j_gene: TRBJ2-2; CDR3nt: TGTGCCAGCAGTGAACCCCCGGGACAGCAGACCGGGGAGCTGTTTTTT; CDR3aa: CASSEPPGQQTGELFF
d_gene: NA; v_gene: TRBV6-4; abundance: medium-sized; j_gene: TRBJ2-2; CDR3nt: TGTGCCAGCAGTGACTCGGCGGAATCCGGGGAGCTGTTTTTT; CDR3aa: CASSDSAESGELFF
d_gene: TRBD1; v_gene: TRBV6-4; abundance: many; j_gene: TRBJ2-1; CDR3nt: TGTGCCAGCAGTGACTCGGGGGGACAGGGTTTTAATGAGCAGTTCTTC; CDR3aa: CASSDSGGQGFNEQFF
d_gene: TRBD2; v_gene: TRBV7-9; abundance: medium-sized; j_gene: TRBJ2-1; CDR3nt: TGTGCCAGCAGCTTAGCTGGACTAGCGGAGTACAATGAGCAGTTCTTC; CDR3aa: CASSLAGLAEYNEQFF
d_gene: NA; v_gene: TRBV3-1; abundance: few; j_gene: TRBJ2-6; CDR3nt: TGTGCCAGCAGCCAGGAACAAGACTCTGGGGCCAACGTCCTGACTTTC; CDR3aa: CASSQEQDSGANVLTF
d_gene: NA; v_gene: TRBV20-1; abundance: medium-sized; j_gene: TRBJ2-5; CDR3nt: TGCAGTGCTAAAGTCGGTGCGTTCGCTGAGACCCAGTACTTC; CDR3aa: CSAKVGAFAETQYF
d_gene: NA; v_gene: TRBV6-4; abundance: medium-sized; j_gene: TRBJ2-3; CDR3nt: TGTGCCAGCAGTGACTCCCCGGGGGGCGGCGCAGATACGCAGTATTTT; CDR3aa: CASSDSPGGGADTQYF
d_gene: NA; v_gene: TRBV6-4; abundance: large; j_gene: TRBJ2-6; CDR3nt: TGTGCCAGCAGTGAAGGTTCTGGGGCCAACGTCCTGACTTTC; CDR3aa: CASSEGSGANVLTF
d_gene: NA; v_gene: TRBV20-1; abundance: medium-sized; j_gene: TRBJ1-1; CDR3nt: TGCAGTGCTCCCAGGGCGGACACTGAAGCTTTCTTT; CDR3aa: CSAPRADTEAFF
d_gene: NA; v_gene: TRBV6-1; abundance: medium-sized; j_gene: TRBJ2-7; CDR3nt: TGTGCCAGCAGTGATCGACCGGAGGGGGCTTACGAGCAGTACTTC; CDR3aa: CASSDRPEGAYEQYF
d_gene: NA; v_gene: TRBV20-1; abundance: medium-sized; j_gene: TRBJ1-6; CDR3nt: TGCAGTGCTAGGTCCGGAGGGGAGAATTCACCCCTCCACTTT; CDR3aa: CSARSGGENSPLHF
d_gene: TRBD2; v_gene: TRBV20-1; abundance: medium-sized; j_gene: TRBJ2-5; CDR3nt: TGCAGTGCTAGAGATGGACTAGCACAAGAGACCCAGTACTTC; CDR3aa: CSARDGLAQETQYF
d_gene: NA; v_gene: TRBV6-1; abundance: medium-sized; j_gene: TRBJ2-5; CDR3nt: TGTGCCAGCACTGGCAGGGTTGAAGAGACCCAGTACTTC; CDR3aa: CASTGRVEETQYF
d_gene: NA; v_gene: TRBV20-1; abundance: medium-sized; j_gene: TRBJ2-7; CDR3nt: TGCAGTGCTAGAGCCCTGGGCTACAGGGCCAACGAGCAGTACTTC; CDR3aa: CSARALGYRANEQYF
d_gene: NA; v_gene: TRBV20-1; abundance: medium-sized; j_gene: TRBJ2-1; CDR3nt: TGCAGTGCTTCGGACGGGCATAGCTCCTACAATGAGCAGTTCTTC; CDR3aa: CSASDGHSSYNEQFF
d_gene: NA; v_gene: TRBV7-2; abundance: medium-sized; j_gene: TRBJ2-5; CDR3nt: TGTGCCAGCACCCAACGCCGGGGGCCCCAAGAGACCCAGTACTTC; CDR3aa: CASTQRRGPQETQYF
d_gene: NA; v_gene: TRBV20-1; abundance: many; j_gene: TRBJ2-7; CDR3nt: TGCAGTGCTAGAAAGCCCGAACCCTACGAGCAGTACTTC; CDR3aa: CSARKPEPYEQYF
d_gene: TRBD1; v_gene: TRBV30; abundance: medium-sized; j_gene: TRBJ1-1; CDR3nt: TGTGCCTGGAGGGCACAAGAGGGGGACAGCGGAGAAGCTTTCTTT; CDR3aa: CAWRAQEGDSGEAFF
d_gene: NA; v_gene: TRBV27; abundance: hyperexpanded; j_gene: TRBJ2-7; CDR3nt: TGTGCCAGCAGTTTAAAGTGGGGGTCCTACGAGCAGTACTTC; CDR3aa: CASSLKWGSYEQYF
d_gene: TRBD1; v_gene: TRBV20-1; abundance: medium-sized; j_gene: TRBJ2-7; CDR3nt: TGCAGTGCTAGAGGTGACAGGGACTACGAGCAGTACTTC; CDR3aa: CSARGDRDYEQYF